Described below is a single TCR beta chain sequence and its context. This study enrolled people aged about 18 to 95 from about 24 US geographic areas. Cohort placement rested on clinical history that participants reported themselves. The data originate from a study of blood T cell repertoires in COVID-19. Study summary: Sample material is recorded as cDNA or gDNA derived from T cells, B-cell-depleted T cells, or PBMCs.

The CDR3 contains 15 residues. V lost 2 bases to trimming and J lost 5 bases, with 18 bases between them. Germline V lookup: CDR1 GTSNPN, CDR2 SVGIG (reference sequence). Per the original methods: Reference gene primers were amplified, and this amplification served to estimate nucleated cell counts. The table came from immunoSEQ multiplex PCR; TCRdb's copy has only in-frame clones and leaves some out. The V and J calls and the clone size are those of that table, but D and trimming were determined from the DNA. Among just under 250,000 clones listed, about 89% were seen once. V usage is TRBV30 and J usage is TRBJ1-2; D is unclear. Sequenced sample: PBMCs or T cells enriched from blood (not recorded which). The sequence came from a woman aged 25 to 45 who had recovered from COVID-19. The CDR3 DNA reads TGTGCCTGGAGTATTAAGATTGACGGAGGTTATGGCTACACCTTC. Translated: CAWSIKIDGGYGYTF.